This entry lists 31 T cell receptor beta chains sequenced from one sample in a study of persistence of HIV-infected CD4 T cells. For these TCRs, the target antigens are not known. This was the immunoSEQ version 4 assay in survey mode. Sequencing was performed with immunoSEQ multiplex PCR; in TCRdb, only in-frame clones are kept and a portion is missing. The repertoire consists of some 13,000 clones, with about 60% occurring once and the leading ten covering 6.9%. Cells were stimulated with overlapping HIV-1 Gag 15-mer peptides. Sorting of responding CD4+ T cells relied on upregulated CD40 ligand together with CD69. The sequenced sample was CD4+ T cells sorted from PBMCs after approximately 19-hour stimulation, obtained from a patient who received antiretroviral therapy. These receptors all come from an adult man with HIV who was CMV-seropositive.

The V gene is TRBV30, the J gene TRBJ1-2; no reliable D call. The length of the CDR3 is 11 residues. Germline assignment: CDR1 GTSNPN and CDR2 SVGIG (reference sequence). The V and J ends lost 3 bases and 8 bases respectively, with 10 bases between them. CDR3 DNA sequence: TGTGCCTGGAGCGAAGTCTTCGGCTACACCTTC. Translating it yields CAWSEVFGYTF.

This chain joins TRBV6-5 and TRBJ1-6; TRBD1 matches at 10 bases. The CDR3 sequence is 14 residues long. Looked up from germline, CDR1 is MNHEY and CDR2 is SVGAGI. V lost 7 bases and J lost 7; bases outside the gene matches: 4. The CDR3 bases are TGTGCCAGCATGCCGGGACAGGGGAATTCACCCCTCCACTTT. Its translation: CASMPGQGNSPLHF.

Here the CDR3 DNA reads TGTGCCTGGAGTGCCCAATACGAGCAGTACTTC. Amino acids: CAWSAQYEQYF. The rearrangement joins TRBV30 to TRBJ2-7; D remains ambiguous. V was cut by 1 base and J by 4 bases, with 5 bases left in between. Per the germline V gene, CDR1 is GTSNPN and CDR2 is SVGIG (reference sequence). This CDR3 has 11 amino acids.

The chain recombines TRBV12-3 or TRBV12-4 with TRBJ2-1, with 7 bases lining up with TRBD2. The CDR3 spans 12 residues. After removal of 5 bases from V and 8 bases from J, the junction contained 3 bases not matched to a gene. The CDR3 nucleotides are TGTGCCAGCAGTCCCGCGGGGGATGAGCAGTTCTTC. This codes for CASSPAGDEQFF.

This clone is labeled as medium-sized. The chain joins TRBV6-5 to TRBJ2-7, with D unresolved. The CDR3 loop spans 13 amino acids. V shed 2 bases and J shed 6 bases, with 11 bases lying between them. Germline assignment: CDR1 MNHEY and CDR2 SVGAGI. This chain's CDR3 is CASSYGRRSEQYF. The CDR3 DNA sequence: TGTGCCAGCAGTTACGGTAGACGTTCCGAGCAGTACTTC.

This clone ranks as medium-sized. The rearrangement links TRBV4-1 to TRBJ1-1, with D maybe TRBD1 (6 bases). Germline CDR1 and CDR2: MGHRA and YSYEKL. Deletions cut 3 bases from V and 0 bases from J, with 11 bases between. This CDR3 contains 15 residues. The CDR3: CASSQEYRVNTEAFF. CDR3 nucleotides: TGCGCCAGCAGCCAGGAGTACAGGGTGAACACTGAAGCTTTCTTT.

The chain is built from TRBV7-2 and TRBJ2-2, with D tentatively TRBD1 (6 bases). Trimming removed 5 bases at V and 1 base at J, with 14 bases between. The CDR3 runs to 16 residues. Germline-derived CDR1 and CDR2 are SGHTA and FQGNSA. The chain's CDR3 is CASSEETGLNTGELFF. CDR3 bases: TGTGCCAGCAGCGAAGAGACAGGATTGAACACCGGGGAGCTGTTTTTT. Based on the CDR3 plus reference TRBV7-2 and TRBJ2-2, the full variable domain is GAGVSQSPSNKVTEKGKDVELRCDPISGHTALYWYRQSLGQGLEFLIYFQGNSAPDKSGLPSDRFSAERTGGSVSTLTIQRTQQEDSAVYLCASSEETGLNTGELFFGEGSRLTVL.

This clone was counted once. The rearrangement uses TRBV7-3 and TRBJ2-3; tentative D call: TRBD2 (6 bases). The length of the CDR3 is 16 residues. V shed 5 bases and J shed 2 bases, with 17 bases lying between them. The germline V gene encodes CDR1 SGHTA and CDR2 FQGTGA. The CDR3 region has the DNA TGTGCCAGCAGCCCCCGTGGGCGGGAACCCACAGATACGCAGTATTTT. Amino acids: CASSPRGREPTDTQYF.

The rearrangement links TRBV6-5 to TRBJ1-2; D not resolved. CDR3 length: 14 amino acids. The V end was cut by 7 bases, the J end by 7 bases, with 19 bases between. Germline V gene data show CDR1 as MNHEY and CDR2 as SVGAGI. The CDR3 region is CASTLDTGSGGYTF. The CDR3 DNA is TGTGCCAGCACCCTCGACACGGGCTCGGGTGGCTACACCTTC.

The chain recombines TRBV4-2 with TRBJ2-7, with D possibly TRBD2 on 5 matching bases. CDR3 size: 19 residues. CDR1 is LGHNA, CDR2 YNFKEQ, per germline. Trimming pared 0 bases from V and 1 base from J, leaving 22 bases between. The CDR3, as DNA: TGTGCCAGCAGCCAAGATTGGGTGGCGGGCACACTCACTTCCTACGAGCAGTACTTC. Protein sequence: CASSQDWVAGTLTSYEQYF.

In this sample, this clone turned up once. This chain joins TRBV5-1 and TRBJ2-3; 8 bases are shared with TRBD2. Per germline, CDR1 SGHRS and CDR2 YFSETQ. The CDR3 has 16 residues. After removal of 4 bases from V and 2 bases from J, the junction contained 9 bases not matched to a gene. The CDR3, as DNA: TGCGCCAGCAGCCCGCCAGAGCGGGGGACCACAGATACGCAGTATTTT. This translates into CASSPPERGTTDTQYF.

V gene TRBV11-3 combines with J gene TRBJ2-1; weak D call: TRBD1 (6 bases). Trimming cost V 0 bases and J 5 bases, with 17 bases left between them. Germline CDR1 SGHNT, CDR2 YENEEA. The length of the CDR3 is 17 residues. CDR3 DNA: TGTGCCAGCAGCTTAGATACTACAGGGTGGGAAGACAATGAGCAGTTCTTC. Protein: CASSLDTTGWEDNEQFF.

The chain is built from TRBV10-3 and TRBJ2-3, with 7 bases that match TRBD1. Trimming took 6 bases from V and 9 from J; bases not matched to a gene: 9. This CDR3 region has 13 residues. Germline-derived CDR1 and CDR2 are ENHRY and SYGVKD. The CDR3 loop reads CAIRLTGPGTQYF. Written as DNA, the CDR3 is TGTGCCATCAGATTGACAGGGCCTGGGACGCAGTATTTT.

V and J are TRBV7-8 and TRBJ1-1, with 8 bases aligning to TRBD1. Trimming at V came to 5 bases and at J to 5 bases, leaving 10 bases not matched to a gene. Germline CDR1 is SGHVS and CDR2 is FQNEAQ. The CDR3 length is 15 residues. CDR3 in DNA: TGTGCCAGCAGCCCGCGTACTACAGGGGGAACTGAAGCTTTCTTT. Translating gives CASSPRTTGGTEAFF.

The CDR3 reads CASSFTYDSYSYNEQFF. CDR3 DNA sequence: TGTGCCAGCAGCTTTACATACGACAGCTACTCCTACAATGAGCAGTTCTTC. The rearrangement uses TRBV7-8 and TRBJ2-1; D is possibly TRBD1 (5 bases). The CDR3 is 17 amino acids. Germline assignment: CDR1 SGHVS and CDR2 FQNEAQ. The V end was cut by 3 bases, the J end by 0 bases, with 15 bases between.

This chain connects TRBV6-6 to TRBJ2-1; the match to TRBD2 covers 11 bases. The CDR3 runs 20 residues. The germline gives CDR1 MNHNY, CDR2 SVGAGI (reference sequence). The junction had 20 bases not matched to a gene; V was cut back by 6 bases and J by 4 bases. The CDR3, as DNA: TGTGCCAGCAGCCCGAGCACTAGCGGGGGAGTCGGTGCCGCATACAATGAGCAGTTCTTC. Its translation: CASSPSTSGGVGAAYNEQFF.

This clone is deemed medium-sized. The V and J genes are TRBV30 and TRBJ1-2, with D perhaps matching TRBD1 (5 bases). V lost 7 bases, J lost 6 bases, and 15 bases lay in between. Germline CDR1 is GTSNPN and CDR2 is SVGIG (reference sequence). This CDR3 comprises 12 residues. The CDR3 DNA is TGTGCCTCGGGGCACAGTCGGCATGGCTACACCTTC. Translated: CASGHSRHGYTF.

A few counts support this clone. The gene calls are TRBV27 and TRBJ1-1; the D gene is possibly TRBD1 (6 bases). Trimming cost V 4 bases and J 3 bases, with 18 bases left between them. The germline gives CDR1 MNHEY, CDR2 SMNVEV (reference sequence). The CDR3 totals 16 residues. DNA for the CDR3: TGTGCCAGCAGTTCAAATACAGGGTTTCGTTACACTGAAGCTTTCTTT. Translated, it gives CASSSNTGFRYTEAFF.

V gene TRBV7-6 combines with J gene TRBJ2-7, with 8 bases matching TRBD1. Germline CDR1 reads SGHVS; CDR2 reads FNYEAQ. The CDR3 is 14 residues long. Losses at the gene ends were 4 bases for V and 4 bases for J; bases not matched to a gene: 6. The CDR3 is CASSSHRGRYEQYF. CDR3 coding DNA: TGTGCCAGCAGCTCCCACAGGGGGAGGTACGAGCAGTACTTC.

The chain is built from TRBV6-2 or TRBV6-3 and TRBJ2-2; D call uncertain. The CDR3 contains 16 residues. V gave up 0 bases and J gave up 1 base, with 9 bases separating them. CDR1 is MNHEY and CDR2 is SVGEGT in the germline V gene. Here the CDR3 DNA reads TGTGCCAGCAGTTACTCGATTCGGAAGAACACCGGGGAGCTGTTTTTT. This sequence encodes CASSYSIRKNTGELFF.

The V call is TRBV10-2, the J call TRBJ1-2, with TRBD1 as a possible D gene (6 bases). Germline V gene lookup returns CDR1 WSHSY and CDR2 SAAADI. The CDR3 sequence is 15 residues long. Trimming removed 0 bases from V and 4 bases from J, with 12 bases in between. The CDR3 nucleotides read TGCGCCAGCAGTGAGTCGGACAGTGGCGGCTATGGCTACACCTTC. Protein: CASSESDSGGYGYTF.

The chain links TRBV6-5 to TRBJ1-6; 7 bases line up with TRBD1. Losses at the gene ends were 8 bases for V and 7 bases for J; bases not matched to a gene: 8. The CDR3 spans 14 residues. Germline CDR1 and CDR2: MNHEY and SVGAGI. The CDR3 here is CASLGPGQNSPLHF. The CDR3 nucleotides read TGTGCCAGCCTGGGCCCGGGACAGAATTCACCCCTCCACTTT.

The chain joins TRBV3-1 (or the pseudogene TRBV3-2) to TRBJ1-6; D is ambiguous. V was cut by 4 bases and J by 9 bases, with 10 bases left in between. This CDR3 is built from 13 residues. Germline-derived CDR1 and CDR2 are LGHDT and YNNKEL (reference sequence). The CDR3 protein is CASSLTRSSPLHF. Here the CDR3 DNA reads TGTGCCAGCAGCCTGACTCGCTCTTCACCCCTCCACTTT.

The J gene is TRBJ2-1, the V gene TRBV7-2; D gene uncertain. The germline V gene encodes CDR1 SGHTA and CDR2 FQGNSA. Trimming took 5 bases from V and 6 from J, leaving 8 bases between them. The CDR3 is 12 amino acids. CDR3 sequence: CASSPPANEQFF. DNA of the CDR3: TGTGCCAGCAGCCCCCCCGCCAATGAGCAGTTCTTC.

The chain is built from TRBV30 and TRBJ1-6; tentative D call: TRBD1 (6 bases). V was cut by 2 bases and J by 7 bases, with 9 bases left in between. This CDR3 contains 13 residues. Germline V gene lookup returns CDR1 GTSNPN and CDR2 SVGIG (reference sequence). CDR3 amino acids: CAWSLQGNSPLHF. In DNA, the CDR3 is TGTGCCTGGAGTTTACAGGGAAATTCACCCCTCCACTTT.

This sequence joins TRBV5-1 and TRBJ2-3, with 11 nucleotides matching TRBD2. Per the germline V gene, CDR1 is SGHRS and CDR2 is YFSETQ. V was clipped by 1 base and J by 4 bases; unmatched bases: 2. The CDR3 loop spans 15 amino acids. The CDR3 nucleotides are TGCGCCAGCAGCTTGACTAGCGGGAGTTCAGATACGCAGTATTTT. Protein sequence: CASSLTSGSSDTQYF.

This clone ranks as medium-sized. This chain joins TRBV27 and TRBJ1-1; D possibly corresponds to TRBD1 (5 bases). The CDR3 extends over 17 amino acids. Between the trimmed V and J ends, which lost 3 bases and 0 bases, there was a span of 17 bases. Germline CDR1 is MNHEY and CDR2 is SMNVEV (reference sequence). Here the CDR3 DNA reads TGTGCCAGCAGTTTCGGCCAGGGATCTATCCTGAACACTGAAGCTTTCTTT. Translating gives CASSFGQGSILNTEAFF.

The table lists this clone with a count of one. J is TRBJ2-6 and V is TRBV30; 7 bases match TRBD2. The CDR3 covers 16 residues. With 1 base clipped from V and 1 base from J, the junction kept 4 bases outside the gene matches. Germline lookup yields CDR1 GTSNPN and CDR2 SVGIG (reference sequence). In DNA, the CDR3 is TGTGCCTGGAGTGGGCACGGGGGGTCTGGGGCCAACGTCCTGACTTTC. Translated: CAWSGHGGSGANVLTF.

The chain links TRBV9 to TRBJ2-3, with unresolved D. This CDR3 comprises 13 residues. Germline V gives CDR1 SGDLS, CDR2 YYNGEE. With 0 bases removed from V and 2 bases from J, the gap between germline ends came to 4 bases. Written as DNA, the CDR3 is TGTGCCAGCAGCGTAGCGACCACAGATACGCAGTATTTT. As protein: CASSVATTDTQYF.

The V and J genes are TRBV18 and TRBJ2-3; D is ambiguous. V lost 2 bases and J lost 1, with 7 bases in between. The germline V gene encodes CDR1 KGHSH and CDR2 LQKENI. The CDR3 loop spans 14 amino acids. The CDR3 is CASSPAVGTDTQYF. The CDR3 DNA reads as TGTGCCAGCTCACCAGCGGTAGGCACAGATACGCAGTATTTT.

V gene TRBV7-3 combines with J gene TRBJ1-1; D remains ambiguous. Germline V gene lookup returns CDR1 SGHTA and CDR2 FQGTGA. The CDR3 contains 13 residues. V lost 2 bases and J lost 4, with 8 bases in between. The CDR3 DNA reads as TGTGCCAGCAGCTTAGGAGGACCCACTGAAGCTTTCTTT. Translated: CASSLGGPTEAFF.